The clone carrying this T cell receptor (beta chain) was seen repeatedly, ten times or more. RNA transcripts served as the template for amplifying TCR beta CDR3 regions. Using the HTBI primer set, a first-round RT-PCR was run on the TCR CDR3. TCRdb processed the multiplex PCR reads anew with MiXCR; each CDR3 protein has one entry. The data show over 150,000 distinct CDR3 sequences, less than 20% seen once. These data originate in a study of T cells in Graves' hyperthyroidism and ophthalmopathy. Graves' hyperthyroidism without ophthalmopathy progression within 18 months was termed stable. Diagnostic assessment was based on clinical symptoms, serum thyroxine and TRAb, thyroid ultrasound and orbital computed tomography. V was cut by 0 bases and J by 1 base, with 7 bases left in between. This CDR3 comprises 14 residues. CDR1 is DFQATT and CDR2 is SNEGSKA in the germline V gene (reference sequence).

Sequenced sample: blood. This TCR came from a woman between 45 and 65 years old with Graves' hyperthyroidism. The V and J genes are TRBV20-1 and TRBJ1-5; no clear D. The CDR3 spells CSAREGESNQPQHF. The DNA of the CDR3 is TGCAGTGCTAGAGAGGGAGAGAGCAATCAGCCCCAGCATTTT.